This T cell receptor (beta chain) was sequenced for a study of early T cells in non-severe SARS-CoV-2 infection. For the study at large: Bulk RNA isolated from unsorted whole blood underwent sequencing; chains were not paired.

CDR1 and CDR2 (germline): MDHEN, SYDVKM. The CDR3 extends over 18 amino acids. Trimming took 6 bases from V and 6 from J; bases not matched to a gene: 19. Each cDNA molecule carried a unique molecular identifier. TCRdb re-called the 5' RACE reads through MiXCR, storing one row per CDR3 protein. The table has about 50,000 distinct CDR3 sequences, 9.4% seen once. There are many counts of this clonotype. The source material was whole blood, sampled at baseline. The chain joins TRBV28 to TRBJ2-2; TRBD2 matches at 7 bases. This TCR was recovered from an adult who was a healthcare worker with PCR-confirmed SARS-CoV-2 infection or an uninfected control (not recorded which). CDR3 in DNA: TGTGCCAGCAGCGGGACTACAGACTTGTTTGAGTGGGCCGGGGAGCTGTTTTTT. Amino acid sequence: CASSGTTDLFEWAGELFF.